This T cell receptor beta chain was sequenced in a study of shared clonotypes between healthy human individuals. Study results and caveats: It was the few donors that limited the genetic and exposure-history diversity represented.

Sequencing used immunoSEQ multiplex PCR; TCRdb keeps in-frame clones, though not all of them. Of about 730,000 clones in the sample, 55% to 80% were seen once. Concerning this clone: Its antigen is still unknown.

Germline values: CDR1 SGHNT, CDR2 YYREEE (reference sequence). Trimming at V came to 3 bases and at J to 5 bases, leaving 8 bases not matched to a gene. There are 15 residues in the CDR3. This sequence joins TRBV5-4 and TRBJ2-1; 7 nucleotides line up with TRBD2. This clonotype was obtained from a woman aged 25 to 39 in good health. The sample comprised memory CD4+ T cells sorted from blood. Stated subset: CD45RA-negative fraction. CDR3 sequence reads: CASSWGGTSHNEQFF. The CDR3 DNA is TGTGCCAGCAGCTGGGGAGGGACTTCACACAATGAGCAGTTCTTC. The full variable domain, rest sourced from reference TRBV5-4 and TRBJ2-1, is ETGVTQSPTHLIKTRGQQVTLRCSSQSGHNTVSWYQQALGQGPQFIFQYYREEENGRGNFPPRFSGLQFPNYSSELNVNALELDDSALYLCASSWGGTSHNEQFFGPGTRLTVL.